Presented here are 17 T cell receptor beta chains from one specimen sequenced in a study of blood T cell repertoires in COVID-19 (dated by TCRdb to about 2020). The library came from the immunoSEQ multiplex PCR assay. As stored in TCRdb, this immuneACCESS dataset retains in-frame rearrangements with V and J assigned. A fraction of the clones does not appear; measured against another copy, unresolved V genes explain less than half of the discrepancy, and the remainder lacks a known reason. Recorded for this sample are roughly 95,000 clones; 82% of them occurred a single time. 18% of the sample comes from the top ten. The sequenced sample was peripheral blood. Every receptor here comes from a man older than 75 with acute or convalescent COVID-19.

V and J are TRBV7-2 and TRBJ2-6; D remains ambiguous. Germline V lookup: CDR1 SGHTA, CDR2 FQGNSA. V lost 1 base to trimming and J lost 2 bases, with 12 bases between them. CDR3 length equals 17 residues. CDR3 residues: CASSLGVQTPGANVLTF. The CDR3 DNA is TGTGCCAGCAGCTTAGGTGTACAGACGCCTGGGGCCAACGTCCTGACTTTC.

The gene calls are TRBV7-9 and TRBJ1-6, with a tentative D call TRBD1 (5 bases). V lost 2 bases to trimming and J lost 3 bases, with 8 bases between them. The CDR3 has 15 residues. From germline, CDR1 is SEHNR and CDR2 FQNEAQ (reference sequence). This chain's CDR3 is CASSLTQGYNSPLHF. Here the CDR3 DNA reads TGTGCCAGCAGCTTAACTCAGGGCTATAATTCACCCCTCCACTTT.

In this sample, this clone turned up a few times. This chain uses TRBV19 with TRBJ1-5; 7 nucleotides match TRBD1. Germline assignment: CDR1 LNHDA and CDR2 SQIVND (reference sequence). Trimming removed 5 bases from V and 2 bases from J; junction bases left unmatched: 18. The CDR3 covers 19 residues. The CDR3 DNA reads as TGTGCCAGTAGTCTCTCCGGGACAGCTACAATCTGGGGCAATCAGCCCCAGCATTTT. Translated, it gives CASSLSGTATIWGNQPQHF.

The chain combines TRBV5-1 with TRBJ1-3; a weak D match, TRBD1 (5 bases). The length of the CDR3 is 15 residues. Germline assignment: CDR1 SGHRS and CDR2 YFSETQ. Between the trimmed V and J ends, which lost 4 bases and 0 bases, there was a span of 11 bases. The CDR3 coding sequence is TGCGCCAGCAGCAGCAACGGGGGCTCTGGAAACACCATATATTTT. Its protein is CASSSNGGSGNTIYF.

A single count supports this clone. This chain uses TRBV19 with TRBJ1-5; D remains ambiguous. The CDR3 has 12 amino acids. Germline V CDR1 and CDR2: LNHDA, SQIVND (reference sequence). V was shortened by 10 bases and J by 7 bases, with 14 bases between the two germline ends. The CDR3 loop reads CATAGLHQPQHF. In nucleotides, the CDR3 is TGTGCCACCGCAGGCCTCCACCAGCCCCAGCATTTT.

This clone has ten or more counts. This chain uses TRBV19 with TRBJ2-7; TRBD1 is a possible D gene (6 bases). V shed 3 bases and J shed 3 bases, with 18 bases lying between them. This CDR3 has 16 amino acids. Germline values: CDR1 LNHDA, CDR2 SQIVND (reference sequence). This CDR3 reads CASSINRDHLFYEQYF. In DNA, the CDR3 is TGTGCCAGTAGTATTAACAGGGATCACCTCTTCTACGAGCAGTACTTC.

The chain employs TRBV9 and TRBJ2-7; TRBD1 matches at 7 bases. The V gene end was trimmed by 3 bases and the J gene end by 0 bases; junction bases not matched to a gene: 3. The CDR3 consists of 14 residues. Germline V CDR1 and CDR2: SGDLS, YYNGEE. The DNA for the CDR3 is TGTGCCAGCAGCGCCGGGACAGTCTCCTACGAGCAGTACTTC. Translation gives CASSAGTVSYEQYF.

The chain joins TRBV7-9 to TRBJ2-1; possible D gene TRBD2, 5 bases. Germline V gives CDR1 SEHNR, CDR2 FQNEAQ (reference sequence). The CDR3 consists of 16 residues. V dropped 1 base and J dropped 0 bases, with 10 bases sitting between them. For the CDR3, the DNA is TGTGCCAGCAGCTTAGTAACGAGCGGCTCCTACAATGAGCAGTTCTTC. It is translated as CASSLVTSGSYNEQFF.

This clone was recorded a few times. This chain uses TRBV30 with TRBJ1-1; D is possibly TRBD1 (5 bases). Germline CDR1 is GTSNPN and CDR2 is SVGIG (reference sequence). Trimming stripped 2 bases from V and 1 base from J, with 8 bases between. The length of the CDR3 is 13 residues. CDR3 sequence: CAWSRQRNTEAFF. CDR3 DNA: TGTGCCTGGAGTAGACAGCGGAACACTGAAGCTTTCTTT.

CDR3 DNA sequence: TGTGCCTGGAGTGCAGGGGGTATTGGAAACACCATATATTTT. Its protein product is CAWSAGGIGNTIYF. This chain connects TRBV30 to TRBJ1-3, with 7 bases aligning to TRBD1. CDR3 length equals 14 residues. The junction had 3 bases not matched to a gene; V was cut back by 1 base and J by 3 bases. Looked up from germline, CDR1 is GTSNPN and CDR2 is SVGIG (reference sequence).

This clone was detected a few times. This rearrangement joins TRBV10-2 to TRBJ1-2, with 9 bases lining up with TRBD1. CDR1 is WSHSY and CDR2 is SAAADI in the germline V gene. CDR3 length: 13 residues. With V trimmed by 4 bases and J by 6 bases, 3 bases remained unmatched. The CDR3 nucleotides read TGCGCCAGCAGTGGGACAGGGGTGGATGGCTACACCTTC. This sequence encodes CASSGTGVDGYTF.

This clone is a singleton in its sample. The CDR3 DNA reads as TGTGCCAGTAGTGCTAGGGGAAATACGCAGTATTTT. Amino acid sequence: CASSARGNTQYF. This chain joins TRBV19 and TRBJ2-3; a weak D match, TRBD1 (5 bases). The CDR3 runs to 12 residues. The germline gives CDR1 LNHDA, CDR2 SQIVND (reference sequence). The V gene lost 5 bases and the J gene lost 7 bases, with 10 bases spanning the gap.

The chain is built from TRBV29-1 and TRBJ1-1; D remains unclear. The length of the CDR3 is 10 residues. Germline CDR1 SQVTM, CDR2 ANQGSEA. V was cut by 7 bases and J by 1 base, with 4 bases left in between. Here the CDR3 DNA reads TGCAGCGCCCGGAACACTGAAGCTTTCTTT. Translation: CSARNTEAFF.

This chain connects TRBV6-6 to TRBJ2-1, with unresolved D. There are 15 residues in the CDR3. The germline V gene has CDR1 MNHNY and CDR2 SVGAGI (reference sequence). V dropped 6 bases and J dropped 0 bases, with 12 bases sitting between them. The CDR3 here is CASSLTSSSYNEQFF. The DNA for the CDR3 is TGTGCCAGCAGCCTAACGAGTTCCTCCTACAATGAGCAGTTCTTC.

The V call is TRBV5-1, the J call TRBJ2-3, with 9 bases matching TRBD2. Trimming at V came to 4 bases and at J to 2 bases, leaving 17 bases not matched to a gene. This CDR3 has 19 residues. CDR1 SGHRS and CDR2 YFSETQ come from the germline V gene. This chain's CDR3 is CASSAFGVAGVPLTDTQYF. In nucleotides, the CDR3 is TGCGCCAGCAGCGCATTCGGGGTAGCGGGAGTCCCGCTCACAGATACGCAGTATTTT. The complete variable domain, with remaining parts taken from reference TRBV5-1 and TRBJ2-3, reads KAGVTQTPRYLIKTRGQQVTLSCSPISGHRSVSWYQQTPGQGLQFLFEYFSETQRNKGNFPGRFSGRQFSNSRSEMNVSTLELGDSALYLCASSAFGVAGVPLTDTQYFGPGTRLTVL.

This clone was found once. The chain uses TRBV28 and TRBJ2-7; TRBD1 might be the D (6 bases). The CDR3 sequence is 12 residues long. V was clipped by 5 bases and J by 4 bases, with 9 bases between them. Germline V gene lookup returns CDR1 MDHEN and CDR2 SYDVKM. The CDR3 nucleotides read TGTGCCAGCAGTGGTGGACAGTACGAGCAGTACTTC. It translates to CASSGGQYEQYF.

This CDR3 is CASSLASKKGEQFF. The CDR3 bases are TGTGCCAGCAGCTTGGCTAGCAAGAAGGGTGAGCAGTTCTTC. The chain joins TRBV7-8 to TRBJ2-1; a weak D match, TRBD2 (5 bases). The CDR3 has 14 amino acids. V was clipped by 3 bases and J by 9 bases, with 15 bases between them. Germline V CDR1 and CDR2: SGHVS, FQNEAQ.